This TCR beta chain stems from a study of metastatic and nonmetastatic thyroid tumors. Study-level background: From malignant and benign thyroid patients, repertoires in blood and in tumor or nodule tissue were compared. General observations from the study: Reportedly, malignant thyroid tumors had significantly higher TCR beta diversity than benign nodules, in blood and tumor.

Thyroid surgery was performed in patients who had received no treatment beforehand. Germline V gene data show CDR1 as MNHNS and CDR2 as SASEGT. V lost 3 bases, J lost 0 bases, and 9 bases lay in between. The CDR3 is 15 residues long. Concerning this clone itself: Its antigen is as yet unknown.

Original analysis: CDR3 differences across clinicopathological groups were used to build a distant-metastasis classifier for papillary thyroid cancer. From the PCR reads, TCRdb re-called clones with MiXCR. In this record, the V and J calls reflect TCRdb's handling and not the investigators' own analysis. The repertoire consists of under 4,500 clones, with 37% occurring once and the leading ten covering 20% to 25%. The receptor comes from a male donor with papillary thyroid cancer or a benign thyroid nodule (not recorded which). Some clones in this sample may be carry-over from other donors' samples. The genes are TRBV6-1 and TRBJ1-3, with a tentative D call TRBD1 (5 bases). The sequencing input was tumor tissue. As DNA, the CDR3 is TGTGCCAGCAGTGAGGACATGAGCTCTGGAAACACCATATATTTT. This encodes CASSEDMSSGNTIYF.